A single sample gave rise to the 5 T cell receptor beta chains below, sequenced in a study of shared clonotypes between healthy human individuals. Repertoires were generated with immunoSEQ multiplex PCR, while TCRdb's copy carries only in-frame clones and drops some. This sample has about 2.2 million clones, with around 93% found just once. CD45RO-negative CD8 cells positively selected for CCR7 made up the naive population, which excluded terminally differentiated effector memory CD45RA+ cells. The sample was naive CD8+ T cells from PBMCs. These receptors were collected from a man between 18 and 29 years old in good health. Some clones in this sample may be carry-over from other donors' samples.

This chain uses TRBV6-4 with TRBJ2-3; D is perhaps TRBD2 (5 bases). This CDR3 has 14 amino acids. V was pared by 6 bases and J by 6 bases, with 16 bases between. CDR1 MRHNA and CDR2 SNTAGT come from the germline V gene. CDR3 in amino acids: CASRAGQDTDTQYF. The CDR3 bases are TGTGCCAGCAGGGCGGGCCAAGACACGGATACGCAGTATTTT.

J is TRBJ1-2 and V is TRBV2, with 9 bases matching TRBD1. This CDR3 is built from 14 residues. Trimming took 6 bases from V and 3 from J; bases not matched to a gene: 5. The V gene's germline CDR1 is SNHLY and CDR2 FYNNEI. CDR3 amino acids: CASRAQGADYGYTF. The CDR3 bases are TGTGCCAGCAGAGCACAGGGGGCGGACTATGGCTACACCTTC.

The chain combines TRBV4-2 with TRBJ2-1; 7 positions agree with TRBD2. Trimming at V came to 0 bases and at J to 3 bases, leaving 5 bases not matched to a gene. This CDR3 is 16 amino acids long. Germline V gives CDR1 LGHNA, CDR2 YNFKEQ. CDR3 in amino acids: CASSQDGAGVYNEQFF. CDR3 sequence (DNA): TGTGCCAGCAGCCAAGATGGCGCGGGAGTCTACAATGAGCAGTTCTTC.

The chain combines TRBV9 with TRBJ1-5; the D is unclear. CDR1 and CDR2 (germline): SGDLS, YYNGEE. This CDR3 is 14 amino acids long. Trimming removed 0 bases from V and 9 bases from J, with 13 bases in between. CDR3 protein: CASSVGGFGGPQHF. The CDR3 DNA follows: TGTGCCAGCAGCGTAGGAGGGTTCGGCGGGCCCCAGCATTTT.

The rearrangement uses TRBV5-6 and TRBJ1-2; D ambiguous. Trimming took 0 bases from V and 13 from J, leaving 13 bases between them. The V gene's germline CDR1 is SGHDT and CDR2 YYEEEE. CDR3 length: 12 amino acids. CDR3 amino acids: CASSLGGVGSTF. The CDR3 DNA follows: TGTGCCAGCAGCTTGGGAGGTGTCGGGTCCACCTTC. Drawing the rest from reference TRBV5-6 and TRBJ1-2, the complete variable domain is DAGVTQSPTHLIKTRGQQVTLRCSPKSGHDTVSWYQQALGQGPQFIFQYYEEEERQRGNFPDRFSGHQFPNYSSELNVNALLLGDSALYLCASSLGGVGSTFGSGTRLTVV.